This T cell receptor (beta chain) originates from a study of T cells in Graves' hyperthyroidism and ophthalmopathy. Looking at the study overall: Once the initial diagnosis was made, peripheral blood was obtained before any treatment. General study points: Ophthalmopathy cases were set apart from stable hyperthyroidism by a 13 V-J model. Within blood appeared most thyroid clonotypes that had expanded above 0.001.

Enrolled ophthalmopathy patients presented with a Clinical Activity Score of at least 3, a NOSPECS grade of at least 4, and disease duration under 3 months. Amplification of TCR beta CDR3 regions was performed using RNA transcripts as template. A set of HTBI primers served as the primers for a first-round RT-PCR of the TCR CDR3. TCRdb used MiXCR to reprocess the multiplex PCR reads, holding one entry per CDR3 protein. The data hold some 320,000 distinct CDR3 sequences, with roughly 15% observed a single time. Germline-derived CDR1 and CDR2 are MNHEY and SMNVEV (reference sequence). Trimming removed 7 bases at V and 2 bases at J, with 15 bases between. The CDR3 has 15 amino acids. This clonotype was seen at least ten times. The antigen remains unidentified.

The sequencing input was blood. The genes are TRBV27 and TRBJ1-5; D gene uncertain. The source of this sequence is a woman aged 35 to 49 with Graves' ophthalmopathy. In DNA form, the CDR3 reads TGTGCCAGCACCTTGGCCCCCGAGCGCAATCAGCCCCAGCATTTT. Its translation is CASTLAPERNQPQHF.